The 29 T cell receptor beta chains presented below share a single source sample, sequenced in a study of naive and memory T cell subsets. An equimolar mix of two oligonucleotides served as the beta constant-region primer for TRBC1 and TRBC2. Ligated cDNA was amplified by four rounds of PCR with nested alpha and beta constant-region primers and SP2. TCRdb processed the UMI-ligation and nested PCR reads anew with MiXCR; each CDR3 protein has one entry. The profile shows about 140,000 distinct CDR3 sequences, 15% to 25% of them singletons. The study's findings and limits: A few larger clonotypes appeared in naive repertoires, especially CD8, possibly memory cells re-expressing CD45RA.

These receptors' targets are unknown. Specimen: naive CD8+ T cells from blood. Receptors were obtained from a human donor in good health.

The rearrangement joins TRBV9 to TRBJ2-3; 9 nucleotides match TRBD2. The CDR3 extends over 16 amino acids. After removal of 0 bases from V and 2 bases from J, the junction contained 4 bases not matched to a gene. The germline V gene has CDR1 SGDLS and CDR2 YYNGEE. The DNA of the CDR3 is TGTGCCAGCAGCGTAGATGAGCGGGGGGACACAGATACGCAGTATTTT. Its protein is CASSVDERGDTDTQYF.

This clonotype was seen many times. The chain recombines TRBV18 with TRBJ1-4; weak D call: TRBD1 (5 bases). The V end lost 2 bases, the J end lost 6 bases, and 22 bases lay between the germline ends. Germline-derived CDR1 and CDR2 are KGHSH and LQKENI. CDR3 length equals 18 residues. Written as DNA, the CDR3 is TGTGCCAGCTCACCAGGAGGGACCCTCACGGGTCTTGATGAAAAACTGTTTTTT. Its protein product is CASSPGGTLTGLDEKLFF.

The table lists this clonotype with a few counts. DNA for the CDR3: TGTGCCACCAGTCGGGGGGGCAATCAGCCCCAGCATTTT. Translating gives CATSRGGNQPQHF. The chain joins TRBV24-1 to TRBJ1-5, with D maybe TRBD1 (5 bases). V lost 6 bases and J 2 bases, leaving 7 bases between the germline ends. The CDR3 has 13 residues. Germline CDR1 is KGHDR and CDR2 is SFDVKD.

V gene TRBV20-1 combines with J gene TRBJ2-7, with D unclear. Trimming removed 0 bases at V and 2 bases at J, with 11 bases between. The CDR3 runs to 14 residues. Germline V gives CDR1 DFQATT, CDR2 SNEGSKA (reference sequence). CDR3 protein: CSARDPGLAYEQYF. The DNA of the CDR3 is TGCAGTGCTAGAGATCCTGGCCTAGCCTACGAGCAGTACTTC.

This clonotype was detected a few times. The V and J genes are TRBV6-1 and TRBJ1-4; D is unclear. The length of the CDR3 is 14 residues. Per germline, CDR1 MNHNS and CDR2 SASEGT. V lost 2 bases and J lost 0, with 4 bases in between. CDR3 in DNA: TGTGCCAGCAGTGAATACGCAACTAATGAAAAACTGTTTTTT. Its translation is CASSEYATNEKLFF.

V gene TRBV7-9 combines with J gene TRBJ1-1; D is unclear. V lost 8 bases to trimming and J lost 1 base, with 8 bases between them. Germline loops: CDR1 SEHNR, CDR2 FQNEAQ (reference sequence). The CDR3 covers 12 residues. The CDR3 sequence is CASVFENTEAFF. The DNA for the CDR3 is TGTGCCAGCGTTTTTGAGAACACTGAAGCTTTCTTT. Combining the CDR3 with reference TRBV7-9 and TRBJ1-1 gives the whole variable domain DTGVSQNPRHKITKRGQNVTFRCDPISEHNRLYWYRQTLGQGPEFLTYFQNEAQLEKSRLLSDRFSAERPKGSFSTLEIQRTEQGDSAMYLCASVFENTEAFFGQGTRLTVV.

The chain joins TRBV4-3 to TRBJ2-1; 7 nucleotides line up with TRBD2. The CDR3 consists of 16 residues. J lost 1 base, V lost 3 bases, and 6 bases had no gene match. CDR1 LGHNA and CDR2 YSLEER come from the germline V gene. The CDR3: CASSHGLDISYNEQFF. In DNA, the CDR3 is TGCGCCAGCAGCCATGGACTAGACATATCCTACAATGAGCAGTTCTTC.

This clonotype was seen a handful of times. Written as DNA, the CDR3 is TGTGCCAGCAGCTGGACAGCCAGAAATCAGCCCCAGCATTTT. Translation gives CASSWTARNQPQHF. J is TRBJ1-5 and V is TRBV6-2 or TRBV6-3, with D perhaps matching TRBD1 (6 bases). Trimming pared 6 bases from V and 4 bases from J, leaving 13 bases between. The germline V gene has CDR1 MNHEY and CDR2 SVGEGT. The CDR3 sequence is 14 residues long.

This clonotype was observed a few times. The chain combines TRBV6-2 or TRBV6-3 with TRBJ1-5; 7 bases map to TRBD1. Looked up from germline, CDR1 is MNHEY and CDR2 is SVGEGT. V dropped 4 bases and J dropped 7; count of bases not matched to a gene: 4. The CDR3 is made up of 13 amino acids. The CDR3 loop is CASSFQGGQPQHF. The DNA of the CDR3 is TGTGCCAGCAGTTTCCAGGGGGGCCAGCCCCAGCATTTT.

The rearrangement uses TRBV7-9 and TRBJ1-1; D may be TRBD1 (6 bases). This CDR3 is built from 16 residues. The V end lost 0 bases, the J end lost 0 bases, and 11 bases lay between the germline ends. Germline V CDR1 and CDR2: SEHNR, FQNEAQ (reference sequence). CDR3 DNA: TGTGCCAGCAGCTTAGCGCAGGGGTGGTTGAACACTGAAGCTTTCTTT. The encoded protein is CASSLAQGWLNTEAFF.

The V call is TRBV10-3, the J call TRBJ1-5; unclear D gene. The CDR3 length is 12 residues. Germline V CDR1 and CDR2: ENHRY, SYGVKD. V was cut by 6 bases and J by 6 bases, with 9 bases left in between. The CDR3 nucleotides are TGTGCCATCAGCCCTGACGCTCAGCCCCAGCATTTT. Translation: CAISPDAQPQHF.

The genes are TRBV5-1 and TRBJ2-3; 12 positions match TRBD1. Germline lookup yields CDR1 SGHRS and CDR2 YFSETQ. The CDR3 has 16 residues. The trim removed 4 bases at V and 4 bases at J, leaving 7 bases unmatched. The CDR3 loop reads CASSEGTGGESDTQYF. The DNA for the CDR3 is TGCGCCAGCAGCGAAGGGACAGGGGGCGAATCAGATACGCAGTATTTT. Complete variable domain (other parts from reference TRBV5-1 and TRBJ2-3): KAGVTQTPRYLIKTRGQQVTLSCSPISGHRSVSWYQQTPGQGLQFLFEYFSETQRNKGNFPGRFSGRQFSNSRSEMNVSTLELGDSALYLCASSEGTGGESDTQYFGPGTRLTVL.

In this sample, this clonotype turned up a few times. The CDR3, as DNA: TGTGCCAGCAGTCCCAGAGAGCTGGGCACTGAAGCTTTCTTT. As protein: CASSPRELGTEAFF. The rearrangement uses TRBV28 and TRBJ1-1; no reliable D call. This CDR3 is built from 14 residues. Trimming pared 5 bases from V and 4 bases from J, leaving 14 bases between. Germline CDR1 is MDHEN and CDR2 is SYDVKM.

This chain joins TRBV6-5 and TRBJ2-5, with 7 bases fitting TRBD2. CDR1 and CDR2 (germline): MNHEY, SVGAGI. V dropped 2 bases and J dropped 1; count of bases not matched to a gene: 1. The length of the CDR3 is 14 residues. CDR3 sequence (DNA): TGTGCCAGCAGTTACGCGGGGGTCCAAGAGACCCAGTACTTC. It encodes CASSYAGVQETQYF.

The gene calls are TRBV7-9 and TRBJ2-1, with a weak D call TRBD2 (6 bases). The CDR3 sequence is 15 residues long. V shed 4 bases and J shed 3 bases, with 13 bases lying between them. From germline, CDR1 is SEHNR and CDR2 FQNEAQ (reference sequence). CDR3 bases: TGTGCCAGCAGCTCCGCGAGTAGCGGCTACAATGAGCAGTTCTTC. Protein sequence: CASSSASSGYNEQFF. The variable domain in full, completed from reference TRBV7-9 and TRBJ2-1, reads DTGVSQNPRHKITKRGQNVTFRCDPISEHNRLYWYRQTLGQGPEFLTYFQNEAQLEKSRLLSDRFSAERPKGSFSTLEIQRTEQGDSAMYLCASSSASSGYNEQFFGPGTRLTVL.

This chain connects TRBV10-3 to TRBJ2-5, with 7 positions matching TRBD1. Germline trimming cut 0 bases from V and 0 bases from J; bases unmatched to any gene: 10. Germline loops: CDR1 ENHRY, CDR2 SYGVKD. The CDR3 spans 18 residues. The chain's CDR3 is CAISESYFGTANQETQYF. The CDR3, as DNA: TGTGCCATCAGTGAGTCCTATTTTGGGACAGCGAACCAAGAGACCCAGTACTTC.

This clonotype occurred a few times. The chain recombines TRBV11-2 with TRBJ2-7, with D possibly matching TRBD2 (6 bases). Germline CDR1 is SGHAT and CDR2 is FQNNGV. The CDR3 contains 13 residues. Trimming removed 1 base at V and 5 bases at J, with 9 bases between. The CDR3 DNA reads TGTGCCAGCAGCTTAGGAGGGGAGGACGAGCAGTACTTC. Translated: CASSLGGEDEQYF.

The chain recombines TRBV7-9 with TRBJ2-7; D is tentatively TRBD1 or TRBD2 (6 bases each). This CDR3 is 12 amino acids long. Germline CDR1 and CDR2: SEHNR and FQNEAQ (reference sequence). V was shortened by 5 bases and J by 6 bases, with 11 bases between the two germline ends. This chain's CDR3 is CASSLGGREQYF. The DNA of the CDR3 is TGTGCCAGCAGCCTAGGGGGGCGCGAGCAGTACTTC.

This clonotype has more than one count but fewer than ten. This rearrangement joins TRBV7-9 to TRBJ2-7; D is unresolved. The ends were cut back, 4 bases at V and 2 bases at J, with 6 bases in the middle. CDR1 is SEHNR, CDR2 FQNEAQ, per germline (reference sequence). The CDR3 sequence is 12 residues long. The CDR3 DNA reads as TGTGCCAGCAGCTCCAGAGCCTACGAGCAGTACTTC. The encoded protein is CASSSRAYEQYF.

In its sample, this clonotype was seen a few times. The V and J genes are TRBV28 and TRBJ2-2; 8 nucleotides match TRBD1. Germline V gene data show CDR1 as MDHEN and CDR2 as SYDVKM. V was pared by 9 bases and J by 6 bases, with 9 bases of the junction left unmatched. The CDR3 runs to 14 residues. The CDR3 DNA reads TGTGCCAGTAGGACAGGGATCGTCGCCGGGGAGCTGTTTTTT. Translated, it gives CASRTGIVAGELFF. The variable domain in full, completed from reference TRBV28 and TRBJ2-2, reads DVKVTQSSRYLVKRTGEKVFLECVQDMDHENMFWYRQDPGLGLRLIYFSYDVKMKEKGDIPEGYSVSREKKERFSLILESASTNQTSMYLCASRTGIVAGELFFGEGSRLTVL.

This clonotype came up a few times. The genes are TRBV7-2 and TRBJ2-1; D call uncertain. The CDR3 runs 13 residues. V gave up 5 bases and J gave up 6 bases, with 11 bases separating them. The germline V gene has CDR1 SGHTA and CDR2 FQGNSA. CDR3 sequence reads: CASSATPSNEQFF. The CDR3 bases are TGTGCCAGCAGCGCCACCCCTAGCAATGAGCAGTTCTTC.

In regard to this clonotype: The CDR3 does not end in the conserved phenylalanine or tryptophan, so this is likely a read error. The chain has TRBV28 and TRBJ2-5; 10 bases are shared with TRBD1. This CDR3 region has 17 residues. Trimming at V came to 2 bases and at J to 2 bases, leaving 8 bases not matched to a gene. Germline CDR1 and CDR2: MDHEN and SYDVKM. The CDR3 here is CASSLHRDRGEQETQYS. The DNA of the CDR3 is TGTGCCAGCAGTTTACACCGGGACAGGGGAGAACAAGAGACCCAGTACTCC.

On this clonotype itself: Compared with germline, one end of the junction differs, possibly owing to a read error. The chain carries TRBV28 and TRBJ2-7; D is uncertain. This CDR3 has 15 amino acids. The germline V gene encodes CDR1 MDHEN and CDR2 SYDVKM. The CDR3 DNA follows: TGTGCCAGCAGTGTCTTCCGGGTAGGGTCCTACAAGCAGTACTTC. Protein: CASSVFRVGSYKQYF.

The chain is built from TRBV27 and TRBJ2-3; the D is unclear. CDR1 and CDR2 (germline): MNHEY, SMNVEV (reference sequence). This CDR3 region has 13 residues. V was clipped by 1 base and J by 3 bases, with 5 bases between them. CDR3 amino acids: CASSLFSTDTQYF. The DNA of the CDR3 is TGTGCCAGCAGTTTATTTAGTACAGATACGCAGTATTTT.

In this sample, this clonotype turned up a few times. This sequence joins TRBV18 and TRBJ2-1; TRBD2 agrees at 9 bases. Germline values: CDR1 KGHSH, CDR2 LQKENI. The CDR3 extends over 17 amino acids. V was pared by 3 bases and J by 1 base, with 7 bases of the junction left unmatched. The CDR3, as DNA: TGTGCCAGCTCACCCATAAGGACTAGCGTTTCCTACAATGAGCAGTTCTTC. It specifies CASSPIRTSVSYNEQFF.

This CDR3 reads CASSQDPSGNPSYEQYF. DNA of the CDR3: TGCGCCAGCAGCCAAGATCCATCAGGGAACCCGTCCTACGAGCAGTACTTC. The V call is TRBV4-3, the J call TRBJ2-7; the D gene is possibly TRBD1 (5 bases). CDR1 is LGHNA, CDR2 YSLEER, per germline. CDR3 length equals 17 residues. The germline V and J ends were trimmed by 0 bases and 1 base, with 16 bases remaining between them.

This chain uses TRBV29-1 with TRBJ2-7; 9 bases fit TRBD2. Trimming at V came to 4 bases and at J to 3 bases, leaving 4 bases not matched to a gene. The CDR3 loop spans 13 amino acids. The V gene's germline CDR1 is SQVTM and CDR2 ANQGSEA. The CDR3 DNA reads TGCAGCGTTGTGATAGCGGGGGACTACGAGCAGTACTTC. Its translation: CSVVIAGDYEQYF.

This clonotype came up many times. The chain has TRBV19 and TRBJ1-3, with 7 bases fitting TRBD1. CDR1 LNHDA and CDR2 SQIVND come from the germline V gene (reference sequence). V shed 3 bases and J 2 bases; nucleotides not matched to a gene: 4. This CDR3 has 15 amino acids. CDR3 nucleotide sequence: TGTGCCAGTAGTATGGCGACAGGGCCTGGAAACACCATATATTTT. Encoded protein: CASSMATGPGNTIYF.

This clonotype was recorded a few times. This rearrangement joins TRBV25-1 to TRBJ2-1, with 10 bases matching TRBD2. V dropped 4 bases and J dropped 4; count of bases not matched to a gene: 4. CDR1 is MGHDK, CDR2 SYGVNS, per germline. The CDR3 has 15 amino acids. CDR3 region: CASSGELAGYNEQFF. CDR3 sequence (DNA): TGTGCCAGCAGTGGAGAACTAGCGGGATACAATGAGCAGTTCTTC.